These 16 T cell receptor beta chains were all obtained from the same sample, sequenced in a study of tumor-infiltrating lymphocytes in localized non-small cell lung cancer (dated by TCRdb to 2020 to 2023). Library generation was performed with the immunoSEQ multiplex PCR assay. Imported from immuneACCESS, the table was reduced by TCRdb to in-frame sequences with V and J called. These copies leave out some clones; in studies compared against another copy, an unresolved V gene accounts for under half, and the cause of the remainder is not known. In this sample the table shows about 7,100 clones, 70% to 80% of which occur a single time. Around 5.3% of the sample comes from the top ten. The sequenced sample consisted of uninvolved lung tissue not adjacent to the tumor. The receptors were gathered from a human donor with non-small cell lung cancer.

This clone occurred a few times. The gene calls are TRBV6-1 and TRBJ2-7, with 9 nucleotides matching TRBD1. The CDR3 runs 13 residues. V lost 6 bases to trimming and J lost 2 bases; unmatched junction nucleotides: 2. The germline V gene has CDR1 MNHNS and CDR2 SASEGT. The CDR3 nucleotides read TGTGCCAGCAGGGACAGGGGTACCTACGAGCAGTACTTC. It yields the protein CASRDRGTYEQYF.

CDR3 in DNA: TGTGCCAGCAGAATGGACAGGGGCACCGGGGAGCTGTTTTTT. It codes for CASRMDRGTGELFF. The J gene is TRBJ2-2, the V gene TRBV11-2; 9 bases agree with TRBD1. Per the germline V gene, CDR1 is SGHAT and CDR2 is FQNNGV. This CDR3 comprises 14 residues. The J segment lost 4 bases and the V segment lost 6 bases, leaving 3 bases of the junction unmatched.

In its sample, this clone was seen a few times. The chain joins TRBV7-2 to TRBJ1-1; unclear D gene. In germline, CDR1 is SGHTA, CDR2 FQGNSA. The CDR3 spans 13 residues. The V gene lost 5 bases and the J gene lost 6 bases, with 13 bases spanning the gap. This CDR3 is CASSIGGLAEAFF. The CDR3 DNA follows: TGTGCCAGCAGCATTGGCGGATTGGCTGAAGCTTTCTTT.

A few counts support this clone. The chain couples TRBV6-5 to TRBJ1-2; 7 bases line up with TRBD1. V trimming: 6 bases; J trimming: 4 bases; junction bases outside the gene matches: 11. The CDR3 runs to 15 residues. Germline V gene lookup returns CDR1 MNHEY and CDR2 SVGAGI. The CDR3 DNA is TGTGCCAGCAGGCCATCGACAGGGTTCGGCTATGGCTACACCTTC. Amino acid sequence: CASRPSTGFGYGYTF.

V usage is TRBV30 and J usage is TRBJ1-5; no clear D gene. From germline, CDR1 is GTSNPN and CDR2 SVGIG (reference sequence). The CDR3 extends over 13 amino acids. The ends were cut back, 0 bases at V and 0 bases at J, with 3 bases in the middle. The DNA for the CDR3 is TGTGCCTGGAGTGTACATAGCAATCAGCCCCAGCATTTT. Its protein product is CAWSVHSNQPQHF.

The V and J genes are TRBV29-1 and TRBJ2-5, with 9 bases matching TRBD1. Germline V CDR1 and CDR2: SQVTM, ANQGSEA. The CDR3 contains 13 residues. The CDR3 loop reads CSLIQGAWETQYF. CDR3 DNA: TGCAGTTTAATACAGGGGGCCTGGGAGACCCAGTACTTC.

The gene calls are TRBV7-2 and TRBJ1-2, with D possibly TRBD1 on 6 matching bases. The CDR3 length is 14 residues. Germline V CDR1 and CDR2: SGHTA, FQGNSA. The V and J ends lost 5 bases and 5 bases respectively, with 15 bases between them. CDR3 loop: CASSPDSLMYGYTF. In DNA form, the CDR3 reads TGTGCCAGCAGCCCGGACAGCTTGATGTATGGCTACACCTTC.

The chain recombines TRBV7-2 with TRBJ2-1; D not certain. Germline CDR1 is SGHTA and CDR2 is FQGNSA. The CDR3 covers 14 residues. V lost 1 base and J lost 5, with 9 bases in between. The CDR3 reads CASSLVVRNNEQFF. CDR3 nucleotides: TGTGCCAGCAGCTTAGTGGTGCGCAACAATGAGCAGTTCTTC.

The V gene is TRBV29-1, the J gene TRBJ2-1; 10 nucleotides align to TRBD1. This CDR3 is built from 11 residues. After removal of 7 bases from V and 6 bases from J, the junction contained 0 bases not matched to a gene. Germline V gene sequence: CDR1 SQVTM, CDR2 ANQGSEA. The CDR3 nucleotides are TGCAGCGGGACAGGGGGCAATGAGCAGTTCTTC. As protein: CSGTGGNEQFF.

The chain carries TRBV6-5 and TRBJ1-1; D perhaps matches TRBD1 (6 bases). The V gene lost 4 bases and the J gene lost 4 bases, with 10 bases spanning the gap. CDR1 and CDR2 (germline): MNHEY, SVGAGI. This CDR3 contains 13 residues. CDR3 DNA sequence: TGTGCCAGCAGTTTTAGACAGGTCACTGAAGCTTTCTTT. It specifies CASSFRQVTEAFF.

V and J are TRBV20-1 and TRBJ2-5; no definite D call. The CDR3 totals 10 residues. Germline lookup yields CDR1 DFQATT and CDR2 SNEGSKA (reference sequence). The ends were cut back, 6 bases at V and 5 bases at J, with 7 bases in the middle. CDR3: CSAAWETQYF. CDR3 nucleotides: TGCAGTGCCGCGTGGGAGACCCAGTACTTC.

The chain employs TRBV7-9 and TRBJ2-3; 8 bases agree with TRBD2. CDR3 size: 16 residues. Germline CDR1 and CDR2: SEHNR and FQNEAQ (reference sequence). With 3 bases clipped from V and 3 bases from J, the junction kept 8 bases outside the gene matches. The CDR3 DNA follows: TGTGCCAGCAGCTTGTCGACTAGCGTAAGAACAGATACGCAGTATTTT. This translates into CASSLSTSVRTDTQYF.

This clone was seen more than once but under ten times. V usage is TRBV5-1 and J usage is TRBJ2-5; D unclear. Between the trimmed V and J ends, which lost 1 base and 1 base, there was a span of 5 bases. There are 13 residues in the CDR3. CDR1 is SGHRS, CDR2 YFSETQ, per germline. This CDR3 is CASSLILQETQYF. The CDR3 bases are TGCGCCAGCAGCTTGATCCTCCAAGAGACCCAGTACTTC.

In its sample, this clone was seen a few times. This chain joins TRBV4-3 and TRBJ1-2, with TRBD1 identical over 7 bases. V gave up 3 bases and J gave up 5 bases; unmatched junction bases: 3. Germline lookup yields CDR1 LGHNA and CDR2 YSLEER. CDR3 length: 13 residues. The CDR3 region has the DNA TGCGCCAGCAGCCAGGGACAGTCTTATGGCTACACCTTC. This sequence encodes CASSQGQSYGYTF.

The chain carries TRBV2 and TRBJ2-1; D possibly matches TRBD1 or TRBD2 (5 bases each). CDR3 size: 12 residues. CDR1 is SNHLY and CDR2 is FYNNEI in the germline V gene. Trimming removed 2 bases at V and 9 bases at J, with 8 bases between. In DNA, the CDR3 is TGTGCCAGCAGTGAACTGGGGACTGAGCAGTTCTTC. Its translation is CASSELGTEQFF.

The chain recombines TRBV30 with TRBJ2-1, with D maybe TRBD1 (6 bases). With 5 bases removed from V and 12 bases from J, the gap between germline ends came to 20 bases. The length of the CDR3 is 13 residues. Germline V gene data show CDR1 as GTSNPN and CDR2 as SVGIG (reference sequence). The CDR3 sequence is CAWGTGQSVGQFF. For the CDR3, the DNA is TGTGCCTGGGGGACCGGACAGTCCGTTGGGCAGTTCTTC. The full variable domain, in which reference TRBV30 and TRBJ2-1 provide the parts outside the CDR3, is SQTIHQWPATLVQPVGSPLSLECTVEGTSNPNLYWYRQAAGRGLQLLFYSVGIGQISSEVPQNLSASRPQDRQFILSSKKLLLSDSGFYLCAWGTGQSVGQFFGPGTRLTVL.